This entry concerns a single T cell receptor (beta chain). What it binds is unknown. These data originate in a study of cytomegalovirus exposure and HLA in healthy donors. Study observations and caveats: Most TCR sequences showed up rarely, but some public TCRs showed up in many donors. A few CMV-associated chains proved CMV antigen-specific in vitro.

The assay was immunoSEQ multiplex PCR, and TCRdb's table has in-frame clones only and misses some. The profile shows some 66,000 clones, around 97% of them singletons. The donors were part of the validation cohort of around 110 subjects. That cohort was separate from the first cohort, which comprised roughly 670 subjects. With V trimmed by 7 bases and J by 5 bases, 13 bases remained unmatched. CDR1 is MGHDK, CDR2 SYGVNS, per germline. The CDR3 extends over 16 amino acids. This chain joins TRBV25-1 and TRBJ2-5; 10 bases are shared with TRBD1. This sequence was found in a woman between 18 and 30 years old in good health and CMV-seropositive. Specimen: PBMCs. The DNA of the CDR3 is TGTGCCAGCACCTCCCAGGGACAGGGGTTTCAGGAGACCCAGTACTTC. The encoded protein is CASTSQGQGFQETQYF.